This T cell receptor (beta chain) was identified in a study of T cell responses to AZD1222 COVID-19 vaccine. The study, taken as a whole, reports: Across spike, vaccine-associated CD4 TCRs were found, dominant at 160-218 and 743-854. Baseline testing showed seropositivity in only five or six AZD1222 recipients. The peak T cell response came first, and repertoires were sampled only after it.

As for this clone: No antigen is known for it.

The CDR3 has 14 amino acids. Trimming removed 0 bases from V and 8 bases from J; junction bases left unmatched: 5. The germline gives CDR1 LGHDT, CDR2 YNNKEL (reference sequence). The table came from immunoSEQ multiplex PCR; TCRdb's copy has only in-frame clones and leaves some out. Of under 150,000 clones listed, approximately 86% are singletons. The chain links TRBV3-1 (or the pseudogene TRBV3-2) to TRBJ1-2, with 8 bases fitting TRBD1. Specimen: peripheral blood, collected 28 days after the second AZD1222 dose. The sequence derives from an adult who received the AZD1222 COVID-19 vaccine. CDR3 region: CASSQDAGGRGYTF. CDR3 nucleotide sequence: TGTGCCAGCAGCCAAGATGCAGGGGGCCGGGGCTACACCTTC.